The table lists the clone carrying this TCR beta chain with a count of one. CDR1 and CDR2 from the germline V gene are SEHNR and FQNEAQ (reference sequence). This CDR3 comprises 13 residues. Trimming removed 1 base at V and 8 bases at J, with 11 bases between. Here immunoSEQ multiplex PCR was the method, and the copy in TCRdb shows in-frame clones only, minus some. The sample records 120,000 or so clones, over 75% being singletons. This record comes from a study of blood T cell repertoires in COVID-19. The source is a man aged 50-59 years with acute or convalescent COVID-19. V gene TRBV7-9 combines with J gene TRBJ1-2, with a weak D call TRBD1 (6 bases). Material for sequencing was peripheral blood. As DNA, the CDR3 is TGTGCCAGCAGCTTAGGGGGGCCGAGCGGCTACACCTTC. Amino acids: CASSLGGPSGYTF.